These 14 T cell receptor beta chains came from one sample sequenced in a study of blood T cell repertoires in COVID-19. Only in-frame clones appear in the TCRdb table, and some are missing; sequencing was by immunoSEQ multiplex PCR. The sample lists roughly 300,000 clones, roughly 90% occurring once. Material: peripheral blood. Every receptor here comes from a man between 18 and 29 years old with active or convalescent COVID-19.

V is TRBV13 and J is TRBJ1-1; TRBD1 is a possible D gene (5 bases). Germline V CDR1 and CDR2: PRHDT, FYEKMQ (reference sequence). Between the trimmed V and J ends, which lost 5 bases and 3 bases, there was a span of 13 bases. The CDR3 totals 14 residues. The DNA for the CDR3 is TGTGCCAGCAGCCAGGGAAACTTCTACACTGAAGCTTTCTTT. Protein: CASSQGNFYTEAFF.

The J gene is TRBJ1-1, the V gene TRBV4-3, with 9 bases lining up with TRBD1. Germline V gene data show CDR1 as LGHNA and CDR2 as YSLEER. V shed 4 bases and J 2 bases; nucleotides not matched to a gene: 5. The CDR3 is 15 residues long. CDR3 sequence (DNA): TGCGCCAGCAGCCCTGTGGGACAGGGAAACACTGAAGCTTTCTTT. This translates into CASSPVGQGNTEAFF.

The rearrangement joins TRBV7-9 to TRBJ2-5; D possibly corresponds to TRBD1 (5 bases). CDR3 size: 13 residues. Germline V lookup: CDR1 SEHNR, CDR2 FQNEAQ (reference sequence). V lost 3 bases, J lost 4 bases, and 9 bases lay in between. The CDR3 spells CASSFQGRETQYF. In DNA, the CDR3 is TGTGCCAGCAGCTTTCAGGGTAGAGAGACCCAGTACTTC.

Written as DNA, the CDR3 is TGTGCCAGCTCACCCAGACGGGAGGAGGCGGAAAAACTGTTTTTT. It codes for CASSPRREEAEKLFF. This chain joins TRBV18 and TRBJ1-4; D is unclear. CDR3 length: 15 amino acids. Trimming left V 3 bases short and J 8 bases short, with 16 bases between. CDR1 and CDR2 from the germline V gene are KGHSH and LQKENI.

This clone has a handful of counts. This chain joins TRBV12-5 and TRBJ2-1; 7 nucleotides align to TRBD2. V dropped 4 bases and J dropped 6; count of bases not matched to a gene: 9. The CDR3 covers 15 residues. In germline, CDR1 is LGHNT, CDR2 FRNRAP. Written as DNA, the CDR3 is TGTGCTAGTGGTTGCCCTAGCGGTATATGCAATGAGCAGTTCTTC. Its protein product is CASGCPSGICNEQFF.

The chain joins TRBV4-1 to TRBJ2-5; no clear D gene. CDR1 and CDR2 (germline): MGHRA, YSYEKL. This CDR3 contains 15 residues. Trimming took 0 bases from V and 0 from J, leaving 8 bases between them. The CDR3, as DNA: TGCGCCAGCAGCCAAGATAGTCGGTACCAAGAGACCCAGTACTTC. Residues: CASSQDSRYQETQYF.

This chain uses TRBV7-2 with TRBJ2-7; tentatively, D is TRBD1 (5 bases). Trimming removed 4 bases from V and 0 bases from J, with 13 bases in between. Germline V gene lookup returns CDR1 SGHTA and CDR2 FQGNSA. This CDR3 has 15 amino acids. The CDR3 DNA sequence: TGTGCCAGCAGCTCTGGACACTACCTCTCCTACGAGCAGTACTTC. Its translation is CASSSGHYLSYEQYF.

The chain employs TRBV6-6 and TRBJ1-1, with D perhaps TRBD1 (5 bases). This CDR3 has 13 residues. Trimming took off 8 bases at V and 0 bases at J, with 10 bases between the two ends. The germline V gene encodes CDR1 MNHNY and CDR2 SVGAGI (reference sequence). The CDR3 is CASRRGVNTEAFF. CDR3 DNA sequence: TGTGCCAGCCGCCGGGGGGTGAACACTGAAGCTTTCTTT.

The genes are TRBV2 and TRBJ1-5; 11 bases map to TRBD1. The CDR3 sequence is 14 residues long. The ends lost 7 bases at V and 9 bases at J; junction bases unmatched: 8. Germline CDR1 and CDR2: SNHLY and FYNNEI. CDR3 DNA sequence: TGTGCCAGCAATCCCGGGACAGGGGGATGGCCCCAGCATTTT. This codes for CASNPGTGGWPQHF.

The chain couples TRBV4-1 to TRBJ2-2, with 11 nucleotides matching TRBD2. Germline CDR1 and CDR2: MGHRA and YSYEKL. This CDR3 is 17 amino acids long. J lost 3 bases, V lost 0 bases, and 3 bases had no gene match. In DNA form, the CDR3 reads TGCGCCAGCAGCCAAGAAGGACTAGCGGGTGACACCGGGGAGCTGTTTTTT. This sequence encodes CASSQEGLAGDTGELFF.

This chain connects TRBV4-1 to TRBJ2-1; 7 bases match TRBD2. The CDR3 sequence is 17 residues long. Trimming removed 3 bases from V and 7 bases from J; junction bases left unmatched: 15. Germline values: CDR1 MGHRA, CDR2 YSYEKL. CDR3 region: CASSHLYAPGGFNEQFF. CDR3 in DNA: TGCGCCAGCAGCCACCTCTACGCTCCGGGGGGTTTTAATGAGCAGTTCTTC.

This clone was observed a single time. The chain carries TRBV2 and TRBJ1-5; possibly TRBD1 for D (6 bases). From germline, CDR1 is SNHLY and CDR2 FYNNEI. This CDR3 spans 14 amino acids. The ends were cut back, 6 bases at V and 6 bases at J, with 15 bases in the middle. The CDR3 region is CASSAQGSGQPQHF. The DNA for the CDR3 is TGTGCCAGCAGCGCCCAGGGGTCGGGTCAGCCCCAGCATTTT.

V and J are TRBV27 and TRBJ1-6; D is perhaps TRBD1 (5 bases). Germline lookup yields CDR1 MNHEY and CDR2 SMNVEV (reference sequence). V was cut by 5 bases and J by 7 bases, with 21 bases left in between. CDR3 size: 17 residues. This chain's CDR3 is CASSGAPRYGGNSPLHF. The CDR3 bases are TGTGCCAGCAGTGGCGCCCCGCGATACGGGGGGAATTCACCCCTCCACTTT.

The chain is built from TRBV11-2 and TRBJ1-3; a weak D match, TRBD1 (6 bases). The CDR3 sequence is 14 residues long. The V gene's germline CDR1 is SGHAT and CDR2 FQNNGV. The V end lost 5 bases, the J end lost 2 bases, and 10 bases lay between the germline ends. This CDR3 is CASSITGTGNTIYF. CDR3 nucleotide sequence: TGTGCCAGCAGCATAACAGGGACTGGAAACACCATATATTTT. The variable domain in full, completed from reference TRBV11-2 and TRBJ1-3, reads EAGVAQSPRYKIIEKRQSVAFWCNPISGHATLYWYQQILGQGPKLLIQFQNNGVVDDSQLPKDRFSAERLKGVDSTLKIQPAKLEDSAVYLCASSITGTGNTIYFGEGSWLTVV.